These T cell receptor beta chains were read from a single sample in a study of blood T cell repertoires in COVID-19. Sequencing used immunoSEQ multiplex PCR; TCRdb keeps in-frame clones, though not all of them. The sample has approximately 150,000 clones; approximately 90% are singletons. The sequenced sample consisted of peripheral blood. The source of these receptors is a middle-aged man who had recovered from COVID-19. Each CDR3 is given with its conserved first and last residue. The order of the fields is CDR3 protein, CDR3 DNA, clone size, V gene, D gene, J gene. D genes are given only for firm matches. A row's size may be missing; if present it is once, few, many or a size class.

CASKTGGRSYEQYF,TGTGCCAGTAAGACAGGGGGCAGATCCTACGAGCAGTACTTC,.,TRBV6-5,TRBD1,TRBJ2-7
CASSHREGNNYGYTF,TGTGCCAGCAGTCACCGGGAGGGAAATAACTATGGCTACACCTTC,.,TRBV28,.,TRBJ1-2
CASSLRLWGPSEKLFF,TGTGCCAGCAGTTTACGGCTTTGGGGCCCGAGTGAAAAACTGTTTTTT,.,TRBV27,.,TRBJ1-4
CASSRREPGELFF,TGTGCCAGCAGTCGGAGGGAGCCCGGGGAGCTGTTTTTT,.,TRBV9,.,TRBJ2-2
CASSYSRLTGELFF,TGTGCCAGCAGTTACTCGAGGCTCACCGGGGAGCTGTTTTTT,few,TRBV6-2/TRBV6-3,.,TRBJ2-2
CASSPGVGETQYF,TGTGCCAGCAGTCCAGGGGTTGGGGAGACCCAGTACTTC,.,TRBV7-9,.,TRBJ2-5
CASSSWTSGRSEQFF,TGTGCCAGCAGCTCGTGGACTAGCGGGAGGAGTGAGCAGTTCTTC,.,TRBV7-7,TRBD2,TRBJ2-1
CASSTGQTSNNEQFF,TGCGCCAGCAGCACGGGACAGACCTCTAACAATGAGCAGTTCTTC,once,TRBV5-1,TRBD1,TRBJ2-1
CASSDPGSLNTEAFF,TGTGCCAGCAGTGACCCAGGGTCTCTGAACACTGAAGCTTTCTTT,.,TRBV25-1,.,TRBJ1-1
CASSYSARSTEAFF,TGTGCCAGCAGTTACTCGGCCAGGTCGACTGAAGCTTTCTTT,once,TRBV6-5,.,TRBJ1-1
CASSGLAGGRYNEQFF,TGTGCCAGCAGCGGTCTAGCGGGAGGCCGCTACAATGAGCAGTTCTTC,.,TRBV11-2,TRBD2,TRBJ2-1
CASRGTGALGETQYF,TGTGCCAGCAGGGGGACAGGGGCCTTAGGAGAGACCCAGTACTTC,.,TRBV2,TRBD1,TRBJ2-5
CASSLVPGGAFYEQYF,TGTGCCAGCAGCTTAGTCCCAGGGGGCGCCTTCTACGAGCAGTACTTC,.,TRBV7-2,TRBD1,TRBJ2-7
CASSPWTRQETQYF,TGTGCCAGCAGCCCCTGGACTAGACAAGAGACCCAGTACTTC,.,TRBV3-1/TRBV3-2,TRBD2,TRBJ2-5
CASGGDFYNEQFF,TGTGCCAGCGGAGGGGACTTTTACAATGAGCAGTTCTTC,.,TRBV12-3/TRBV12-4,.,TRBJ2-1
CASSLADRGLSEQYF,TGTGCCAGCAGCTTAGCGGACAGGGGGCTCTCCGAGCAGTACTTC,.,TRBV7-6,TRBD1,TRBJ2-7
CSAEQGTEQYF,TGCAGTGCTGAACAGGGGACCGAGCAGTACTTC,.,TRBV20-1,TRBD1,TRBJ2-7
CSAGRTEAFF,TGCAGCGCTGGGAGAACTGAAGCTTTCTTT,.,TRBV29-1,.,TRBJ1-1
CASSSYRRGRGEAFF,TGTGCCAGCAGCTCATATAGGCGGGGGAGGGGTGAAGCTTTCTTT,.,TRBV7-9,.,TRBJ1-1
CASSLRDSNQPQHF,TGTGCCAGCTCTTTGAGGGATAGCAATCAGCCCCAGCATTTT,.,TRBV18,.,TRBJ1-5
CASSLMGTVNTEAFF,TGTGCCAGCAGCTTAATGGGCACCGTGAACACTGAAGCTTTCTTT,.,TRBV7-2,.,TRBJ1-1
CASSPRQGGNIQYF,TGTGCCAGCTCACCGCGACAGGGGGGAAACATTCAGTACTTC,.,TRBV18,TRBD1,TRBJ2-4
CASGGPTVQPQHF,TGTGCCAGTGGGGGCCCGACGGTTCAGCCCCAGCATTTT,.,TRBV19,.,TRBJ1-5
CASSLARGALNTEAFF,TGTGCCAGCAGCTTAGCCCGGGGGGCACTGAACACTGAAGCTTTCTTT,.,TRBV7-9,.,TRBJ1-1
CASSLAGQKETQYF,TGTGCCAGCAGCTTAGCGGGACAGAAAGAGACCCAGTACTTC,.,TRBV7-2,TRBD1,TRBJ2-5
CASSETGSWIHEQYF,TGTGCCAGCAGTGAGACGGGTTCTTGGATCCACGAGCAGTACTTC,.,TRBV27,.,TRBJ2-7
CASSLVGTGGDEQFF,TGTGCCAGCAGCTTAGTCGGGACAGGGGGGGATGAGCAGTTCTTC,once,TRBV7-2,TRBD1,TRBJ2-1
CASSALTGTGANVLTF,TGTGCCAGCAGCGCACTCACAGGGACTGGGGCCAACGTCCTGACTTTC,once,TRBV3-1/TRBV3-2,.,TRBJ2-6
CASSLGTSGRAINEQFF,TGTGCCAGCAGCTTGGGGACTAGCGGGAGGGCCATCAATGAGCAGTTCTTC,.,TRBV5-4,TRBD2,TRBJ2-1
CASSLRRLAGEYTLGNEQFF,TGCGCCAGCAGCCTCCGGCGACTAGCGGGAGAGTATACCCTTGGAAATGAGCAGTTCTTC,.,TRBV4-3,TRBD2,TRBJ2-1
CAWSAHRGQPSNQPQHF,TGTGCCTGGAGTGCCCACAGGGGCCAGCCAAGCAATCAGCCCCAGCATTTT,.,TRBV30,TRBD1,TRBJ1-5
CASSTLAGGPETQYF,TGTGCCAGCAGCACCCTAGCGGGGGGGCCAGAGACCCAGTACTTC,.,TRBV7-3,TRBD2,TRBJ2-5
CASSLTGYEQYF,TGTGCCAGCAGTCTTACAGGGTACGAGCAGTACTTC,.,TRBV12-3/TRBV12-4,.,TRBJ2-7
CASSFRGGDTQYF,TGTGCCAGCAGCTTCCGGGGAGGTGATACGCAGTATTTT,once,TRBV5-6,.,TRBJ2-3
CASSILATNNEQFF,TGTGCCAGCAGCATTCTAGCGACCAACAATGAGCAGTTCTTC,.,TRBV3-1/TRBV3-2,.,TRBJ2-1
CATSDTGTGNYGYTF,TGTGCCACCAGTGATACCGGGACAGGCAACTATGGCTACACCTTC,once,TRBV24-1,TRBD1,TRBJ1-2
CASSPGLPNQPQHF,TGTGCCAGCAGCCCGGGACTCCCAAATCAGCCCCAGCATTTT,once,TRBV7-9,.,TRBJ1-5